Included here is one T cell receptor (beta chain) sequence, with context. Clones were sequenced by immunoSEQ multiplex PCR, and TCRdb holds only the in-frame ones, with some missing. Among 110,000 or so clones, around 91% were seen once, and the ten largest hold approximately 0.54%. This entry comes from a study of Tregs in tolerant kidney transplant recipients. This TCR came from a human donor in good health. The specimen was CD4+ T cells from blood.

CDR3 in amino acids: CASSPPGGPGFLFAYEQYF. The CDR3 DNA follows: TGTGCCAGCAGCCCGCCAGGGGGCCCGGGATTCCTTTTTGCCTACGAGCAGTACTTC. This chain links TRBV9 with TRBJ2-7, with 8 bases identical to TRBD1. J gave up 2 bases and V 4 bases, and 20 bases lay outside the gene matches. The CDR3 runs 19 residues. Germline values: CDR1 SGDLS, CDR2 YYNGEE.